This T cell receptor (beta chain) appears in the sequencing data of a study of T-cell memory formation after mild COVID-19. Study background: The study found TCR clusters largely donor specific. Whole-study findings and limits: Shrinking CD4+ clones resided mostly in CM and EM, and CD8+ ones in EMRA.

Points on this clonotype: Its target is not known.

Germline loops: CDR1 SGHTA, CDR2 FQGNSA. J was trimmed by 2 bases and V by 1 base; bases with no gene match: 2. The CDR3 spans 15 residues. Libraries for TCRalpha and TCRbeta carried sample barcodes and unique molecular identifiers via 5'RACE. TCRdb re-analysed the 5' RACE reads in MiXCR, keeping a single row per CDR3 protein. The sample consists of about 360,000 distinct CDR3 sequences, over 13% of them appearing once. The chain combines TRBV7-2 with TRBJ1-2; 9 bases map to TRBD1. The sequenced material came from PBMCs or a T cell subset sorted from them (not recorded which). The sequence derives from a man aged 18 to 30 who had mild COVID-19 (a few samples of this study predate the infection). Cell type and time point are not known. The CDR3 DNA reads TGTGCCAGCAGCTTAGTTGGGACAGGGAACTATGGCTACACCTTC. Protein: CASSLVGTGNYGYTF.